This entry lists 14 T cell receptor beta chains sequenced from one sample in a study of T-cell memory formation after mild COVID-19. One entry per CDR3 protein, called by TCRdb with MiXCR from the 5' RACE reads. Here the sample spans about 560,000 distinct CDR3 sequences, 15% to 20% being singletons. What was sequenced was PBMCs or a T cell subset sorted from them (not recorded which). These TCRs come from an adult woman who had mild COVID-19 (a few samples of this study predate the infection). Cell type and time point are not known.

V usage is TRBV4-1 and J usage is TRBJ1-1; D gene uncertain. From germline, CDR1 is MGHRA and CDR2 YSYEKL. The CDR3 is 13 residues long. The germline V and J ends were trimmed by 4 bases and 6 bases, with 12 bases remaining between them. CDR3 nucleotides: TGCGCCAGCAGCCGCAGTAGTCTCCCTGAAGCTTTCTTT. As protein: CASSRSSLPEAFF.

This clonotype was seen only a few times. The chain recombines TRBV5-4 with TRBJ2-3; 9 bases line up with TRBD2. V trimming: 9 bases; J trimming: 3 bases; junction bases outside the gene matches: 20. This CDR3 has 18 residues. Germline loops: CDR1 SGHNT, CDR2 YYREEE (reference sequence). The CDR3 spells CATMGSSGRGLGTDTQYF. The CDR3 DNA reads as TGTGCCACCATGGGGAGTAGCGGGAGAGGGCTGGGGACAGATACGCAGTATTTT.

The chain joins TRBV7-6 to TRBJ1-6; TRBD1 is a possible D gene (5 bases). This CDR3 has 18 residues. V gave up 0 bases and J gave up 5 bases, with 17 bases separating them. Germline CDR1 and CDR2: SGHVS and FNYEAQ. CDR3 DNA: TGTGCCAGCAGCTTAGCGCTGGGACGGTCGAGGGATAATTCACCCCTCCACTTT. Translating gives CASSLALGRSRDNSPLHF.

The chain uses TRBV5-5 and TRBJ2-2; TRBD1 matches at 8 bases. The CDR3 sequence is 19 residues long. Germline CDR1 and CDR2: SGHKS and YYEKEE (reference sequence). With 4 bases clipped from V and 4 bases from J, the junction kept 18 bases outside the gene matches. The CDR3 sequence is CASSLNRDRLHLGTGELFF. In DNA form, the CDR3 reads TGTGCCAGCAGCCTCAACCGGGACAGGCTCCACCTAGGCACCGGGGAGCTGTTTTTT.

This clonotype has just a few counts. The chain combines TRBV4-1 with TRBJ1-3; D gene ambiguous. The germline V gene encodes CDR1 MGHRA and CDR2 YSYEKL. This CDR3 is 16 amino acids long. V was cut by 1 base and J by 4 bases, with 14 bases left in between. The DNA for the CDR3 is TGCGCCAGCAGCCAAGTTAGGATTACCTACGGAAACACCATATATTTT. Encoded protein: CASSQVRITYGNTIYF.

The sample holds a few counts of this clonotype. This sequence joins TRBV18 and TRBJ1-1; 8 bases line up with TRBD1. The V gene's germline CDR1 is KGHSH and CDR2 LQKENI. There are 13 residues in the CDR3. The ends lost 5 bases at V and 5 bases at J; junction bases unmatched: 4. The CDR3 nucleotides are TGTGCCAGCTCAAAACAGGGGGGAACTGAAGCTTTCTTT. It specifies CASSKQGGTEAFF.

This clonotype was counted between two and nine times. V and J are TRBV12-3 or TRBV12-4 and TRBJ1-3; D is perhaps TRBD1 (5 bases). The CDR3 is 14 residues long. V was clipped by 0 bases and J by 7 bases, with 10 bases between them. The CDR3 spells CASSLAGTRNTIYF. The CDR3, as DNA: TGTGCCAGCAGTTTAGCCGGGACCCGGAACACCATATATTTT.

This clonotype was picked up a small number of times. The V and J genes are TRBV25-1 and TRBJ1-6, with D uncertain. The V end was cut by 3 bases, the J end by 0 bases, with 9 bases between. The CDR3 spans 16 residues. Looked up from germline, CDR1 is MGHDK and CDR2 is SYGVNS. The CDR3 nucleotides read TGTGCCAGCAGTGACAGTCTGAGCTCCTATAATTCACCCCTCCACTTT. It translates to CASSDSLSSYNSPLHF.

This chain links TRBV7-2 with TRBJ2-1, with D unresolved. V dropped 3 bases and J dropped 0 bases, with 6 bases sitting between them. The CDR3 length is 14 residues. Looked up from germline, CDR1 is SGHTA and CDR2 is FQGNSA. The CDR3 reads CASSFSSSYNEQFF. The CDR3 DNA reads as TGTGCCAGCAGCTTCTCGAGCTCCTACAATGAGCAGTTCTTC.

The chain has TRBV3-1 and TRBJ1-3, with a tentative D call TRBD1 (6 bases). Trimming left V 4 bases short and J 3 bases short, with 10 bases between. The germline V gene encodes CDR1 LGHDT and CDR2 YNNKEL (reference sequence). The CDR3 extends over 14 amino acids. CDR3 DNA: TGTGCCAGCAGCCCCGGACAGAATGGAAACACCATATATTTT. Residues: CASSPGQNGNTIYF.

The table lists this clonotype with a few counts. The chain links TRBV4-3 to TRBJ2-1; 14 nucleotides agree with TRBD2. CDR3 length: 17 amino acids. J gave up 6 bases and V 4 bases, and 8 bases lay outside the gene matches. Per germline, CDR1 LGHNA and CDR2 YSLEER. This CDR3 reads CASSRRLAGGPINEQFF. DNA for the CDR3: TGCGCCAGCAGCCGCCGACTAGCGGGAGGGCCAATCAATGAGCAGTTCTTC.

V is TRBV2 and J is TRBJ2-1; 8 positions agree with TRBD2. From germline, CDR1 is SNHLY and CDR2 FYNNEI. V was clipped by 7 bases and J by 4 bases; unmatched bases: 9. CDR3 length: 15 amino acids. The CDR3 region has the DNA TGTGCCAGCATACCAGTACTAGCGGCATACAATGAGCAGTTCTTC. Protein sequence: CASIPVLAAYNEQFF.

V and J are TRBV4-1 and TRBJ1-1; the match to TRBD1 covers 9 bases. The CDR3 is made up of 17 amino acids. Looked up from germline, CDR1 is MGHRA and CDR2 is YSYEKL. J lost 4 bases, V lost 2 bases, and 11 bases had no gene match. The CDR3 protein is CASSQRPRGQGPTEAFF. CDR3 nucleotide sequence: TGCGCCAGCAGCCAAAGGCCTCGGGGACAGGGCCCCACTGAAGCTTTCTTT.

The chain uses TRBV29-1 and TRBJ1-1; TRBD1 might be the D (6 bases). Trimming removed 7 bases at V and 4 bases at J, with 19 bases between. CDR1 is SQVTM, CDR2 ANQGSEA, per germline. This CDR3 comprises 14 residues. The CDR3 here is CSARTAHLTTEAFF. The CDR3 DNA follows: TGCAGCGCCCGGACAGCCCATCTGACCACTGAAGCTTTCTTT.